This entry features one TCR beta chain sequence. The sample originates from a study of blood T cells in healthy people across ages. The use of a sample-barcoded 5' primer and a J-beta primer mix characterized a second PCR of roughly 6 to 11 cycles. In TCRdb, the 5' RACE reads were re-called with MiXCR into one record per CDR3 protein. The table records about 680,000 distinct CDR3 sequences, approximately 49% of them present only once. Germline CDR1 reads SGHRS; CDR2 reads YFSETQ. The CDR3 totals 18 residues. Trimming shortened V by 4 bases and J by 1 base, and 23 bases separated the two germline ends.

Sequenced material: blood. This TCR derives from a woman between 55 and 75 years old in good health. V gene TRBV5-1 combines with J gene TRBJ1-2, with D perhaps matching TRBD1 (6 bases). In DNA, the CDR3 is TGCGCCAGCAGCATAGTACAGGGTTCCGGGGATTATAACTATGGCTACACCTTC. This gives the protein CASSIVQGSGDYNYGYTF.